This TCR beta chain emerged from a study of T cells in Graves' hyperthyroidism and ophthalmopathy. In its sample, this clonotype was seen many times. CDR3 length: 13 amino acids. The germline V gene encodes CDR1 LNHDA and CDR2 SQIVND (reference sequence). V was clipped by 3 bases and J by 8 bases; unmatched bases: 5. Amplification targeted TCR beta CDR3 regions from RNA transcripts. Using the HTBI primer set, a first-round RT-PCR was run on the TCR CDR3. One entry per CDR3 protein results from TCRdb running MiXCR on the multiplex PCR reads. The sample consists of over 300,000 distinct CDR3 sequences, roughly 15% of them appearing once. A NOSPECS grade of at least 4, a Clinical Activity Score of at least 3 and duration under 3 months were recorded in ophthalmopathy patients.

This sequence joins TRBV19 and TRBJ1-2, with TRBD1 matching 8 bases. Sequencing used blood. The sequence was collected from a woman aged 40 to 50 with Graves' ophthalmopathy. CDR3: CASSIRTGQGYTF. The CDR3 nucleotides are TGTGCCAGTAGTATTCGGACAGGGCAAGGCTACACCTTC.